This record covers a single T cell receptor (beta chain). Germline values: CDR1 SNHLY, CDR2 FYNNEI. The V segment lost 6 bases and the J segment 8 bases; nucleotides outside the gene matches: 16. This CDR3 is built from 16 residues. Here immunoSEQ multiplex PCR was the method, and the copy in TCRdb shows in-frame clones only, minus some. This table holds approximately 230,000 clones, around 84% found once. This specimen comes from a study of blood T cell repertoires in COVID-19. This TCR came from a man aged 30 to 45 with active or convalescent COVID-19. Sequencing was performed on peripheral blood. This chain uses TRBV2 with TRBJ1-3; 7 bases align to TRBD1. This CDR3 reads CASRALGGHSSDTIYF. DNA of the CDR3: TGTGCCAGCAGAGCTCTAGGGGGCCATTCGTCAGACACCATATATTTT. The variable domain in full, with the rest retrieved from reference TRBV2 and TRBJ1-3, is EPEVTQTPSHQVTQMGQEVILRCVPISNHLYFYWYRQILGQKVEFLVSFYNNEISEKSEIFDDQFSVERPDGSNFTLKIRSTKLEDSAMYFCASRALGGHSSDTIYFGEGSWLTVV.